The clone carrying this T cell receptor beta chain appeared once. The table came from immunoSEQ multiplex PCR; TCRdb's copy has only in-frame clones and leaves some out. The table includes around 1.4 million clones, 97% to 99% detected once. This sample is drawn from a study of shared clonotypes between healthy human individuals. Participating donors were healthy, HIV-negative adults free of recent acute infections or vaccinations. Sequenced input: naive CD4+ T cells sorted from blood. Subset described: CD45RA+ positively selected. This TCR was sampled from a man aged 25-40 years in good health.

The CDR3 region is CASSQTGTGIDEQYF. In DNA form, the CDR3 reads TGCGCCAGCAGCCAGACCGGGACAGGGATCGACGAGCAGTACTTC. The J gene is TRBJ2-7, the V gene TRBV4-1, with 9 bases aligning to TRBD1. Germline V CDR1 and CDR2: MGHRA, YSYEKL. The CDR3 totals 15 residues. V shed 3 bases, J shed 5 bases, and the junction held 8 bases outside the gene matches.